This TCR beta chain originates from a study of cytomegalovirus exposure and HLA in healthy donors (TCRdb year 2017). About the study as a whole: In an earlier analysis of 587 of the donors, around 300 Gb of sequence data and about 110 million unique TCR beta sequences from 150 million to 200 million T cells were reported. All discovery cohort repertoires had been generated using a single sequencing platform. Genome-wide SNP genotypes for about three fifths of the roughly 670 donors were used in a later genetic analysis, which treated that subset as a discovery cohort. The genetic ancestry cluster associated with self-reported Caucasian donors included 81% of the approximately 410 genotyped donors. To predict cytomegalovirus infection status, the study combined high-throughput TCR immunosequencing, statistical association of individual TCRs with disease status, and machine learning. In an earlier analysis of 587 of the donors, high-throughput TCR beta sequencing was used to judge whether each TCR beta V gene segment behaved as functional or pseudogenic. Typing coverage differed by locus: A, B, C, DRB1 and DQB1 were typed in about 629-640 donors, DQA1 in 522, DPA1 in over 600, and DPB1 in roughly 450. HLA typing included class I and class II loci at four-digit resolution. Using immunosequencing, the study profiled T cell repertoires from fewer than 700 subjects and related those repertoires to cytomegalovirus serostatus. Across about 370 genotyped donors of the cohort, an average of roughly 230,000 unique TCR beta nucleotide sequences per donor were sequenced, and approximately 19% of those sequences were non-productive. Donor age, sex, ethnicity and CMV serostatus were compiled alongside the repertoire data. Four to six DR-DQ haplotypes were handled as single units for association and clustering, since linkage in the cohort was strong. Along with the approximately 650-subject first cohort, a separate validation cohort of over a hundred different subjects was used. The study aimed to test whether cataloging public T cell receptors could reveal signatures of past pathogen exposure. Around 300 gigabases of sequencing data and approximately 84 million unique TCR sequences were included in an early release covering about 620 HLA-typed donors. In the later analysis, no new phenotypic data were used to find candidate immune exposures; instead, reliance was placed on TCR beta sequences and their occurrence across donors. A later analysis re-examined previously published TCR beta repertoires from several hundred donors and added high-resolution HLA genotyping to investigate patterns of TCR occurrence.

The investigation overall reported the following: This cohort had only TCR beta chains sequenced, and the lack of alpha or paired-chain data limited which features could be detected. Linkage disequilibrium might explain the correlated functional status among segregating V segments, but an unknown experimental factor could not be ruled out. In a later analysis, HLA-associated TCR beta chains were found to be more clonally expanded and to have lower generation probabilities than equally common non-associated chains. Because counts were too low, about 18 rarely observed V segments, including chromosome 9 orphons, were excluded from the earlier analysis of 587 of the donors. A further reported finding was that TCR beta sequences accurately predicted the HLA-A and HLA-B alleles for most subjects in the first cohort. For the cohort, immune exposure information was limited to CMV serostatus. Across donors, most TCR sequences were observed very rarely, whereas some public TCRs were present in many individuals. Because some donors lacked HLA typing at each locus, the association tests relied only on the typed subset. V-gene and J-gene trimming of TCR beta chains was associated with a missense DCLRE1C variant in a later genetic analysis, and the association was replicated in an independent cohort. Broadly in line with IMGT annotations, most TCR beta V segments showed up in productive rearrangements about 90% or about 30% of the time in an earlier analysis of approximately 600 of the donors. The classifier was reported to diagnose cytomegalovirus status with high specificity and sensitivity in both the original and validation cohorts. A group of highly shared sequence variants was considered likely to be a technical artifact of the sequencing pipeline. A later genetic analysis reported fewer N-insertions in productive TCRs among donors in an Asian-associated ancestry cluster than the approximately 700-donor mean. A later analysis associated 15,000 or so TCR beta sequences with specific HLA alleles at a false discovery rate of 0.05. A few of the identified cytomegalovirus-associated TCR beta chains were confirmed in vitro to be specific for cytomegalovirus antigens. Strong co-occurrence of HLA alleles, especially DR and DQ, made assigning TCR associations to individual alleles difficult. According to the authors, the approach could potentially be generalized to other disease states and immunological phenotypes. Several of the top co-occurrence clusters appeared to be linked to parvovirus B19, influenza, CMV and Epstein-Barr virus, according to a later analysis. The study listed 164 TCR beta chains as associated with cytomegalovirus. According to a later analysis, TCR association rates differed among HLA loci, with DRB1 alleles showing the most associated TCRs and HLA-C alleles showing the fewest. A later analysis found that most CMV-associated TCR beta chains appeared HLA-restricted, with HLA associations seemingly driven largely by CMV exposure. Because the 87-base-pair reads could not distinguish some IMGT-functional V segments, including TRBV6-2 and TRBV6-3, those segments were excluded. Sequencing depth was assumed to be roughly uniform across donors in the presence/absence analyses, though that assumption may not hold.

Library creation used the immunoSEQ multiplex PCR assay. For the multiplex PCR, a mixture combining 60 forward primers for TCR Vbeta segments and 13 reverse primers for TCR Jbeta segments was used. The CDR3 region of rearranged TCR beta genes was amplified from genomic DNA by a multiplex PCR assay. The amplified TCR beta libraries were sequenced on the Illumina HiSeq System as 87-base-pair reads. Per the authors' processing: Across the roughly 600 repertoires, a later analysis counted 78 million or so unique TCR beta chains, 9.5 million to 12 million of which were shared by at least two donors. Raw reads were error-corrected and collapsed into unique sequences by a nearest-neighbor algorithm in which closely related sequences were merged to remove PCR and sequencing errors. Alignment of CDR3 sequences to IMGT reference sequences was used to assign V, D and J gene segments. For a sequence to be retained, a match of at least six nucleotides to both a V gene segment and a J gene segment was required. Rearrangements were classified as productive when the CDR3 lacked stop codons and remained in frame with V and J, and all other rearrangements were classified as non-productive. CDR3 was defined by IMGT convention, running from the second conserved V-encoded cysteine to the conserved J-encoded phenylalanine. The earlier analysis of some 600 of the donors excluded sequences that lacked an unambiguous match to a single V gene segment. In an earlier analysis of 587 of the donors, V segments were called functional above 56.7% productive rearrangements and were called segregating when the between-donor standard deviation exceeded 5%. A statistical classification framework was developed to diagnose cytomegalovirus status using the catalog of TCR beta chain sequences. V and J gene assignment, in a later analysis, came from comparing TCR nucleotide sequences with IMGT/GENE-DB human TR gene sequences. The TCRdist pipeline was used in a later analysis to assign CDR3 sequences and most-parsimonious VDJ recombination scenarios. In a later analysis, each TCR beta chain was defined by its CDR3 amino acid sequence together with its V-gene family, and reads without a unique V-gene family were excluded. To address suspected cross-contamination and a sequencing artifact, a later analysis removed around 590 highly shared, low-generation-probability nucleotide sequences. A later analysis calculated a clonal expansion index for each public chain from normalized within-repertoire ranks of inferred template counts. A later analysis computed generation probabilities with a VDJ recombination model fitted to out-of-frame rearrangements, and checked the results against IGoR. Hypergeometric tests were used in a later analysis to score TCR-TCR, TCR-HLA and TCR-CMV co-occurrence, with a repertoire-size bias correction applied to the TCR pairs. A later analysis estimated false discovery rates by permuting HLA or CMV assignments 20 times. In a later analysis, co-occurring TCRs were grouped with DBSCAN, and TCRdist sequence similarity was added when clustering was performed within HLA-allele-positive subsets. Repertoires with fewer than 30,000 or more than 120,000 public chains were left out of co-occurrence clustering, as were five repertoires with anomalous nucleotide sharing. The immuneACCESS repertoire file appears here via TCRdb, limited to in-frame rearrangements. These files lack a portion of the clones; in checked studies, under half of the deficit traces to unresolved V genes, and the cause of the others is not known. That table supplies the V and J calls and clone size; D and trimming were determined from the DNA. The sample data list roughly 120,000 clones, and 70% to 80% of these were observed just once. Roughly 16% of the sample comes from the top ten.

In total, 666 healthy bone marrow donors made up the cohort. Cohort members were all nominally healthy when sampled, although unrecorded immune exposures were likely present. The donor was CMV seropositive and was included in the group of around 300 seropositive cohort members. Each donor provided a peripheral blood sample, and peripheral blood mononuclear cells were used for TCR beta sequencing. The Qiagen DNeasy Blood Extraction Kit was used to extract genomic DNA from the blood cell samples. With regard to this clone: No antigen is known for it. No per-base quality is available; no much larger clone lies one base away.

The germline V gene (reference sequence) gives CDR1 as MNHEY and CDR2 as SMNVEV. Taken from cysteine to phenylalanine, the CDR3 has 13 residues. CDR3 DNA is the only sequence kept; it has 39 bases, read in frame from the first base. Trimmed from V: 6 bases; trimmed from J: 9 bases; junction bases lacking a gene match: 7. The sample comprised PBMCs. The receptor chain draws on TRBV27 and TRBJ2-1; 8 bases in the middle match TRBD2. The origin of this receptor is a man between 45 and 60 years old in good health and CMV-seropositive. The nucleotide sequence is TGTGCCAGCAGGCCGGGAGGGCCAGGTGAGCAGTTCTTC. Its protein product is CASRPGGPGEQFF.